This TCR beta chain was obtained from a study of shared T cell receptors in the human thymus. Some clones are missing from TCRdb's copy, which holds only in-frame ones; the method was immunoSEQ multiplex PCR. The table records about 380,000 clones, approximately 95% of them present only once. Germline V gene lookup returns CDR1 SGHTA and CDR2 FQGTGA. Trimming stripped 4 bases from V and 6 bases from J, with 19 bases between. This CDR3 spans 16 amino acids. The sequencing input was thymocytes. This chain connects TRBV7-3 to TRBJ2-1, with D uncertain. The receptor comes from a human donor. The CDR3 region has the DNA TGTGCCAGCAGCTCGATGTCTGGCGTTCCCGTCAATGAGCAGTTCTTC. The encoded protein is CASSSMSGVPVNEQFF.